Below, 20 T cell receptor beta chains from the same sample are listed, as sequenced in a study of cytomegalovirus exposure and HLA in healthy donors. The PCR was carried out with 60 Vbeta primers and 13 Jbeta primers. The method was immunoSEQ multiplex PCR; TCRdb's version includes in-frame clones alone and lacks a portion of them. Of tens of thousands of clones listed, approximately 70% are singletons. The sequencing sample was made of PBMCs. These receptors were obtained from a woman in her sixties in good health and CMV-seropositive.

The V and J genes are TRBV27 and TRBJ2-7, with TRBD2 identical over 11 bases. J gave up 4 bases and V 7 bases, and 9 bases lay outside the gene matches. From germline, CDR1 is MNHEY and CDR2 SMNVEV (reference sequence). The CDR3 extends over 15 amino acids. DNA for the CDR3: TGTGCCAGCACCTTGTCTAGCGGGGGGTCATACGAGCAGTACTTC. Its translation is CASTLSSGGSYEQYF.

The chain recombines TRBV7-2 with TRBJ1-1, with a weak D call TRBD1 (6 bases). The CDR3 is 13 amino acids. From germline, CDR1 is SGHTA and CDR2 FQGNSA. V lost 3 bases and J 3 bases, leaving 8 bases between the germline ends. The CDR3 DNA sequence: TGTGCCAGCAGCTTTTACAGGGACACTGAAGCTTTCTTT. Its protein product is CASSFYRDTEAFF.

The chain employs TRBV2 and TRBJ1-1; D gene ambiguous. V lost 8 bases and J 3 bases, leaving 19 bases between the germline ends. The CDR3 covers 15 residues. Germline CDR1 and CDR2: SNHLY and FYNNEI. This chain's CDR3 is CASDWNSATDTEAFF. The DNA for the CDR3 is TGTGCCAGCGACTGGAATTCGGCCACGGACACTGAAGCTTTCTTT.

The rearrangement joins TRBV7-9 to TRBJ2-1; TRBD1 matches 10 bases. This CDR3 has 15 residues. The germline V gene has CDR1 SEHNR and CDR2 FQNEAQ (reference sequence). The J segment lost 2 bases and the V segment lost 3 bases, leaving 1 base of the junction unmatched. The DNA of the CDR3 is TGTGCCAGCAGCTTGGGACAGGGGCCCTACAATGAGCAGTTCTTC. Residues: CASSLGQGPYNEQFF. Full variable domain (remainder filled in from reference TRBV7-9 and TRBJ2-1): DTGVSQNPRHKITKRGQNVTFRCDPISEHNRLYWYRQTLGQGPEFLTYFQNEAQLEKSRLLSDRFSAERPKGSFSTLEIQRTEQGDSAMYLCASSLGQGPYNEQFFGPGTRLTVL.

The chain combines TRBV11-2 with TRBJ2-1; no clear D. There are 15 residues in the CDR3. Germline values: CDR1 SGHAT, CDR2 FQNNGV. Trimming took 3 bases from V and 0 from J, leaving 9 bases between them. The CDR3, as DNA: TGTGCCAGCAGCTTCCGCGGCCTCTCCTACAATGAGCAGTTCTTC. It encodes CASSFRGLSYNEQFF.

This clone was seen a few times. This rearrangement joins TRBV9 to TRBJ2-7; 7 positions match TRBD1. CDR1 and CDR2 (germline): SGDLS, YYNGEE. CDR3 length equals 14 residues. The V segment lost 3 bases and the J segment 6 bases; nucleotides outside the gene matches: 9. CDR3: CASSENRGVSEQYF. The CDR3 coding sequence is TGTGCCAGCAGCGAGAACAGGGGCGTAAGCGAGCAGTACTTC.

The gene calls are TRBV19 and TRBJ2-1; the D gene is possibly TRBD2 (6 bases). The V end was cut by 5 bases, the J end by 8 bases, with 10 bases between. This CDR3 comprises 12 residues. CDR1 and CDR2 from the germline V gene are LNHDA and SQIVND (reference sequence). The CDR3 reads CASSRRGYEQFF. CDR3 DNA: TGTGCCAGTAGTCGGAGGGGTTATGAGCAGTTCTTC.

The CDR3 region has the DNA TGTGCCAGCAGCGCCTCCCACGGCGGCTATGGCTACACCTTC. Translation: CASSASHGGYGYTF. The chain carries TRBV7-2 and TRBJ1-2; D uncertain. Germline-derived CDR1 and CDR2 are SGHTA and FQGNSA. The CDR3 runs 14 residues. Trimming took off 5 bases at V and 4 bases at J, with 14 bases between the two ends.

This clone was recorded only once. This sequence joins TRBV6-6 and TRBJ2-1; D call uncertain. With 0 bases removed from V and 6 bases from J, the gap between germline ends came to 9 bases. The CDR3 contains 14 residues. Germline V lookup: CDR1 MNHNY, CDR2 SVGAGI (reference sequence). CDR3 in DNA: TGTGCCAGCAGTTACTCGACTCAACTCAATGAGCAGTTCTTC. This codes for CASSYSTQLNEQFF.

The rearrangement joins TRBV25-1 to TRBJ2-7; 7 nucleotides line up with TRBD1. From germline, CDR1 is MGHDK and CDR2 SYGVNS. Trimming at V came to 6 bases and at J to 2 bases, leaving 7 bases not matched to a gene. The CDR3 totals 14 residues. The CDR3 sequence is CASRPTDRTYEQYF. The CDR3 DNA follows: TGTGCCAGCAGGCCGACGGACAGGACCTACGAGCAGTACTTC.

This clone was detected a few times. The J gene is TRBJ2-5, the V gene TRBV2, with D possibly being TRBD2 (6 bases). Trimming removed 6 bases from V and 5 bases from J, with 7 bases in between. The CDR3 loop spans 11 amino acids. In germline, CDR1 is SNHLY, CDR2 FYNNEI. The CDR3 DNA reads TGTGCCAGCAGCGGAGGGGAGACCCAGTACTTC. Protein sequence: CASSGGETQYF.

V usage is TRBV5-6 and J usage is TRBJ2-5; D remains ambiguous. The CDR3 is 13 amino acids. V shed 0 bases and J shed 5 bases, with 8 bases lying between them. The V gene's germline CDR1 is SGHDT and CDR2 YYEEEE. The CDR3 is CASSLDTQETQYF. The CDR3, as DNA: TGTGCCAGCAGCTTGGACACCCAGGAGACCCAGTACTTC. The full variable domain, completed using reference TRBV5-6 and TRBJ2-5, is DAGVTQSPTHLIKTRGQQVTLRCSPKSGHDTVSWYQQALGQGPQFIFQYYEEEERQRGNFPDRFSGHQFPNYSSELNVNALLLGDSALYLCASSLDTQETQYFGPGTRLLVL.

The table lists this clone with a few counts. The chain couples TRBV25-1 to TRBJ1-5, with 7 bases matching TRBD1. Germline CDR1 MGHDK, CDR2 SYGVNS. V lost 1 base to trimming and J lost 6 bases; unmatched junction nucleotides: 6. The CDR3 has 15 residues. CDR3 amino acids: CASSESGGFGQPQHF. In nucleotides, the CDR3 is TGTGCCAGCAGTGAATCAGGGGGTTTTGGTCAGCCCCAGCATTTT.

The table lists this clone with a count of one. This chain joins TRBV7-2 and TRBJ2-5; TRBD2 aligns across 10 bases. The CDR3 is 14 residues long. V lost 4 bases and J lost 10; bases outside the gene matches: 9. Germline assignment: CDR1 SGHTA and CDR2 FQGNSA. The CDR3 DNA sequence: TGTGCCAGCAGCTATAGCGGGGGGCGGACGGACCAGTACTTC. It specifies CASSYSGGRTDQYF.

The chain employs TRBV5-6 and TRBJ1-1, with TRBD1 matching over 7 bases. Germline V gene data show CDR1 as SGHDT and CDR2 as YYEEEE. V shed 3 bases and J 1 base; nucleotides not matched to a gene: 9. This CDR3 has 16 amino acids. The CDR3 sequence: CASSWGTGTENTEAFF. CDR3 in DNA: TGTGCCAGCAGCTGGGGAACCGGGACAGAGAACACTGAAGCTTTCTTT.

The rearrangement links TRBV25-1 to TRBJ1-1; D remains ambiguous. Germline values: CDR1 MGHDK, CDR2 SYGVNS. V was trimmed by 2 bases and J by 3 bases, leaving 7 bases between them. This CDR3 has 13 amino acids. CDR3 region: CASSEESYTEAFF. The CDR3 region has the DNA TGTGCCAGCAGTGAAGAGTCTTACACTGAAGCTTTCTTT. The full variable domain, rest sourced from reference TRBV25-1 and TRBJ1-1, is EADIYQTPRYLVIGTGKKITLECSQTMGHDKMYWYQQDPGMELHLIHYSYGVNSTEKGDLSSESTVSRIRTEHFPLTLESARPSHTSQYLCASSEESYTEAFFGQGTRLTVV.

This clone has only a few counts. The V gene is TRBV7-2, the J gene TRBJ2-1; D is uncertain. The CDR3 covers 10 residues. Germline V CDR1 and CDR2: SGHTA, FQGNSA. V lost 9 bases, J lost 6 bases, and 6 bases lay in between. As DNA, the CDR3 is TGTGCCAGTGGAGCCAATGAGCAGTTCTTC. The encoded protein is CASGANEQFF.

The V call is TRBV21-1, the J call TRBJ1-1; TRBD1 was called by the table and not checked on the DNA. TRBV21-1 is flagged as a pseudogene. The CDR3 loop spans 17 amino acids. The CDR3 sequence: CASTNVSNRVGVTEAFF. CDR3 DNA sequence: TGTGCCAGCACCAATGTTTCTAACAGGGTAGGGGTTACTGAAGCTTTCTTT.

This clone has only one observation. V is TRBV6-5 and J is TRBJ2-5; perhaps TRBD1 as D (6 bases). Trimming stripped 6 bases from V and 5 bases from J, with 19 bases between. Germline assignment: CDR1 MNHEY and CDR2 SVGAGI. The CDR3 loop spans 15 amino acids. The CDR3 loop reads CASSPPGHGEETQYF. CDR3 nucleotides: TGTGCCAGCAGCCCCCCGGGACACGGAGAGGAGACCCAGTACTTC.

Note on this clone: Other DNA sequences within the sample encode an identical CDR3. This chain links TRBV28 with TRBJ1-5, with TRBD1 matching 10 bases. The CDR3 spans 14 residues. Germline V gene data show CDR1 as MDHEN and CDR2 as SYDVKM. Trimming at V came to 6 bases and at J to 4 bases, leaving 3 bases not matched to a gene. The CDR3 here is CASRPGQGNQPQHF. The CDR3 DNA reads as TGTGCCAGCAGGCCGGGACAGGGGAATCAGCCCCAGCATTTT.